This is a list of T cell receptor beta chains from one sample in a study of T cells in Graves' hyperthyroidism and ophthalmopathy. TCRdb reanalysed the multiplex PCR reads using MiXCR and keeps one entry per CDR3 protein. The sample records hundreds of thousands of distinct CDR3 sequences, under 30% being singletons. Sequencing input: blood. The receptor source for this set is a man aged 40-49 years with Graves' hyperthyroidism that later progressed to Graves' ophthalmopathy. Each CDR3 is given without its conserved first and last residue. Clone size is not always given. Where it is, it says once, few, many or a class for expanded clones.

TRBJ1-1,-,TRBV27,ASSLGPGGKSF
TRBJ2-5,-,TRBV6-1,ASSEVPSGQETQY
TRBJ2-5,many,TRBV7-9,ASSLGWAGNEETQY
TRBJ1-5,-,TRBV6-2/TRBV6-3,ASSYQGTRASPQH
TRBJ1-5,many,TRBV28,ASRKSTGTARNQPQH
TRBJ2-2,-,TRBV3-1,ASSQSGEDGELF
TRBJ2-7,-,TRBV20-1,SARMLAGVSYEQY
TRBJ2-7,-,TRBV28,ASNRQGVGEQY
TRBJ2-2,few,TRBV7-3,ASSSPRNSNTGELF
TRBJ2-2,-,TRBV24-1,ATSQGWNTGELF
TRBJ1-2,-,TRBV6-5,ASSSMDDYGYT
TRBJ1-5,many,TRBV6-2/TRBV6-3,ASRDYSNQPQH
TRBJ1-2,-,TRBV7-2,ASSQATGVDGYT
TRBJ2-5,many,TRBV6-1,ASTEGTGGRETQY
TRBJ1-2,-,TRBV15,ATSRLSGTGSPLNYGYT
TRBJ2-2,once,TRBV6-1,ASIELWQNTGELF
TRBJ1-6,many,TRBV12-5,ASGLDGQGWNSPLH
TRBJ2-7,many,TRBV10-2,ASRWEASYEQY
TRBJ2-7,many,TRBV5-1,ASSDRGLQY
TRBJ1-2,many,TRBV15,ATSREFGGNYGYT
TRBJ2-7,few,TRBV28,ASDPGTMSSYEQY
TRBJ1-2,many,TRBV5-1,ASSWEQGYGYT
TRBJ1-3,few,TRBV6-1,ASTTGWAGNTIY
TRBJ1-2,-,TRBV12-5,ASGLVRAALYGYT
TRBJ1-5,many,TRBV19,ASSPGQLNQPQH
TRBJ2-7,many,TRBV7-2,ASSLGGTPTWEQY
TRBJ1-2,many,TRBV3-1,ASSHLDTGRNGYT
TRBJ2-2,-,TRBV12-3/TRBV12-4,ASSLGTRSGSGELF
TRBJ2-7,-,TRBV6-1,ASSEESGLAGTYEQY
TRBJ1-1,many,TRBV2,ASSEMGQGTEAF
TRBJ2-5,many,TRBV6-1,ASSEGPGGPQETQY
TRBJ2-5,many,TRBV19,ASSNRGQETQY
TRBJ2-7,-,TRBV6-2/TRBV6-3,ASSANRDSSYEQY
TRBJ1-1,few,TRBV6-2/TRBV6-3,ASRSLAGTVGTEAF
TRBJ2-5,few,TRBV11-2,ASSLEQGRGTQY
TRBJ1-5,many,TRBV3-1,ASSQGAGQPQH
TRBJ2-4,few,TRBV6-1,ASSAVQSDQY
TRBJ2-7,many,TRBV24-1,ATSDNTPTGPYEQY
TRBJ1-5,-,TRBV28,ASSFDSLNQPQH
TRBJ1-1,few,TRBV6-5,ASSSHYQGARRAF
TRBJ1-2,many,TRBV19,ASSVTGPYGYT
TRBJ1-2,many,TRBV3-1,ASSQATGGIGYT
TRBJ1-2,few,TRBV10-3,AIRDQLDYGYT
TRBJ1-2,many,TRBV6-2/TRBV6-3,ASSHLSGSNYGYT
TRBJ2-2,many,TRBV20-1,SARGRDGMANTGELF